The entry below describes one TCR beta chain. Using immunoSEQ multiplex PCR, the repertoire was profiled, and TCRdb retains in-frame clones only, with some absent. In the table there are around 180,000 clones, more than 70% of which are singletons. In Seattle, patients joined the study during active infection and were tracked longitudinally. This record comes from a study of blood T cell repertoires in COVID-19. Study-level background: Material from acute and convalescent COVID-19 was sourced from the United States, Italy and Spain. Sources were T cells, B-cell-depleted T cells, or PBMCs; the material itself was cDNA or gDNA.

The sequence derives from a person between 65 and 79 years old with COVID-19, enrolled during active disease. The sequenced sample consisted of peripheral blood.

Here the CDR3 reads CASSQDLDSLGYTF. The DNA of the CDR3 is TGTGCCAGCAGCCAAGACCTGGACAGTCTGGGCTACACCTTC. The V and J genes are TRBV4-2 and TRBJ1-2; tentatively, D is TRBD1 (6 bases). Trimming removed 0 bases from V and 8 bases from J, with 13 bases in between. Germline V gene lookup returns CDR1 LGHNA and CDR2 YNFKEQ. The CDR3 is made up of 14 amino acids.